These 17 T cell receptor beta chains were sequenced from one sample in a study of T cells in Graves' hyperthyroidism and ophthalmopathy. Amplified TCR beta CDR3 regions derived from RNA transcripts. HTBI primers were employed in a first-round RT-PCR of the TCR CDR3. From the multiplex PCR reads, TCRdb called clonotypes with MiXCR, one entry per CDR3 protein. The data hold some 350,000 distinct CDR3 sequences, with 15% to 17% observed a single time. Sequencing used blood. The receptors here all came from a woman younger than 30 with Graves' hyperthyroidism that later progressed to Graves' ophthalmopathy.

Concerning this clonotype: A much larger clone lies one base from this, so it may be a read error. The chain links TRBV7-8 to TRBJ2-3, with D tentatively TRBD1 or TRBD2 (5 bases each). Germline V gives CDR1 SGHVS, CDR2 FQNEAQ. The CDR3 loop spans 16 amino acids. V lost 3 bases and J 1 base, leaving 14 bases between the germline ends. The CDR3 nucleotides read TGTGCCAGCAGCTTGTCGACGGGGCACGGCACAGATACGCAGTATTTT. This codes for CASSLSTGHGTDTQYF.

Only a few counts were recorded for this clonotype. The rearrangement joins TRBV27 to TRBJ1-1; D may be TRBD1 (6 bases). V lost 2 bases to trimming and J lost 7 bases, with 11 bases between them. Germline V lookup: CDR1 MNHEY, CDR2 SMNVEV (reference sequence). CDR3 size: 13 residues. In DNA, the CDR3 is TGTGCCAGCAGTTTACGGGGGCCTAATGAAGCTTTCTTT. This gives the protein CASSLRGPNEAFF.

The table lists this clonotype with many counts. This chain uses TRBV20-1 with TRBJ2-2; TRBD2 matches 10 bases. The germline V gene encodes CDR1 DFQATT and CDR2 SNEGSKA (reference sequence). With V trimmed by 6 bases and J by 3 bases, 7 bases remained unmatched. The CDR3 sequence is 15 residues long. The DNA of the CDR3 is TGCAGTGCCATAAGGAGCGGGAGGGACACCGGGGAGCTGTTTTTT. This gives the protein CSAIRSGRDTGELFF.

This clonotype was observed many times. The chain couples TRBV12-3 or TRBV12-4 to TRBJ2-2; D not resolved. Trimming pared 1 base from V and 1 base from J, leaving 4 bases between. The CDR3 contains 14 residues. CDR3 protein: CASSLEGNTGELFF. The CDR3 DNA follows: TGTGCCAGCAGTTTAGAAGGGAACACCGGGGAGCTGTTTTTT.

This clonotype was detected a few times. The chain uses TRBV5-1 and TRBJ2-2; 7 bases map to TRBD1. Germline-derived CDR1 and CDR2 are SGHRS and YFSETQ. Trimming took 0 bases from V and 6 from J; bases not matched to a gene: 5. This CDR3 contains 15 residues. The CDR3 DNA is TGCGCCAGCAGCTTGGTGGCAGGGGGTGCCGGGGAGCTGTTTTTT. The encoded protein is CASSLVAGGAGELFF.

This clonotype was observed a few times. This chain uses TRBV9 with TRBJ2-1; 8 bases are a match to TRBD2. After removal of 3 bases from V and 8 bases from J, the junction contained 4 bases not matched to a gene. The CDR3 extends over 13 amino acids. The germline CDR1 and CDR2 sequences are SGDLS and YYNGEE. CDR3 nucleotides: TGTGCCAGCAGCGCTAGCGGGCATGATGAGCAGTTCTTC. Translating gives CASSASGHDEQFF. The full variable domain, in which reference TRBV9 and TRBJ2-1 provide the parts outside the CDR3, is DSGVTQTPKHLITATGQRVTLRCSPRSGDLSVYWYQQSLDQGLQFLIQYYNGEERAKGNILERFSAQQFPDLHSELNLSSLELGDSALYFCASSASGHDEQFFGPGTRLTVL.

This clonotype was seen ten or more times. The V and J genes are TRBV9 and TRBJ2-7, with 11 bases aligning to TRBD2. CDR1 is SGDLS and CDR2 is YYNGEE in the germline V gene. V lost 0 bases and J lost 6; bases outside the gene matches: 5. The CDR3 spans 15 residues. CDR3 bases: TGTGCCAGCAGCGTAGATAGCGGGAGGGCCGGCGAGCAGTACTTC. This sequence encodes CASSVDSGRAGEQYF.

This clonotype was counted a few times. The chain's CDR3 is CASSQVPSGHYEQYF. The CDR3 DNA follows: TGTGCCAGCAGCCAAGTCCCTAGCGGGCACTACGAGCAGTACTTC. The chain links TRBV3-1 to TRBJ2-7, with 8 bases identical to TRBD2. CDR1 and CDR2 from the germline V gene are LGHDT and YNNKEL (reference sequence). V dropped 1 base and J dropped 3; count of bases not matched to a gene: 5. This CDR3 is 15 amino acids long.

As concerns this clonotype: This sequence may be a read error, since a much larger clone differs from it by one base. V is TRBV30 and J is TRBJ1-5; TRBD1 matches 8 bases. CDR1 and CDR2 (germline): GTSNPN, SVGIG (reference sequence). The CDR3 loop spans 14 amino acids. The DNA for the CDR3 is TGTGCCTGGACCCCTGGGACAGGATATCAGCCCCGGCATTTT. Translated, it gives CAWTPGTGYQPRHF.

This clonotype was counted many times. The chain recombines TRBV28 with TRBJ1-2; D remains unclear. The germline V gene has CDR1 MDHEN and CDR2 SYDVKM. This CDR3 comprises 14 residues. Trimming removed 4 bases from V and 4 bases from J, with 13 bases in between. The CDR3 sequence is CASSSSSSVYGYTF. The CDR3 bases are TGTGCCAGCAGTTCCTCCTCCTCCGTCTATGGCTACACCTTC.

The chain links TRBV9 to TRBJ2-7; 11 nucleotides agree with TRBD2. Losses at the gene ends were 3 bases for V and 4 bases for J; bases not matched to a gene: 9. Germline assignment: CDR1 SGDLS and CDR2 YYNGEE. The CDR3 sequence is 16 residues long. CDR3 residues: CASSGGQGLAEYEQYF. DNA of the CDR3: TGTGCCAGCAGCGGAGGCCAGGGACTAGCGGAGTACGAGCAGTACTTC. The variable domain in full, completed from reference TRBV9 and TRBJ2-7, reads DSGVTQTPKHLITATGQRVTLRCSPRSGDLSVYWYQQSLDQGLQFLIQYYNGEERAKGNILERFSAQQFPDLHSELNLSSLELGDSALYFCASSGGQGLAEYEQYFGPGTRLTVT.

This clonotype was detected ten times or more. The chain has TRBV3-1 and TRBJ2-7; TRBD2 agrees at 8 bases. CDR3 size: 14 residues. With V trimmed by 3 bases and J by 6 bases, 7 bases remained unmatched. Germline CDR1 reads LGHDT; CDR2 reads YNNKEL (reference sequence). CDR3 sequence: CASSQGGLVGEQYF. CDR3 sequence (DNA): TGTGCCAGCAGCCAGGGGGGACTAGTTGGCGAGCAGTACTTC.

The gene calls are TRBV19 and TRBJ2-1; 10 bases fit TRBD1. The germline V gene has CDR1 LNHDA and CDR2 SQIVND (reference sequence). The CDR3 covers 14 residues. After removal of 6 bases from V and 8 bases from J, the junction contained 7 bases not matched to a gene. This CDR3 reads CASSKTGGIDEQFF. CDR3 sequence (DNA): TGTGCCAGTAGCAAGACAGGGGGCATAGATGAGCAGTTCTTC.

The chain uses TRBV13 and TRBJ2-7, with D possibly being TRBD1 (6 bases). The CDR3 has 15 amino acids. In germline, CDR1 is PRHDT, CDR2 FYEKMQ (reference sequence). The V and J ends lost 6 bases and 0 bases respectively, with 15 bases between them. CDR3 protein: CASRRTGTRSYEQYF. Here the CDR3 DNA reads TGTGCCAGCAGGCGAACCGGGACACGCTCCTACGAGCAGTACTTC.

This clonotype was found many times. This chain uses TRBV7-8 with TRBJ2-7, with D possibly matching TRBD1 (5 bases). Germline V lookup: CDR1 SGHVS, CDR2 FQNEAQ. The V end lost 5 bases, the J end lost 3 bases, and 11 bases lay between the germline ends. The length of the CDR3 is 13 residues. The CDR3, as DNA: TGTGCCAGCAGCCAGGACACGAACTACGAGCAGTACTTC. It specifies CASSQDTNYEQYF.

This clonotype has a count of ten or more. The gene calls are TRBV28 and TRBJ1-5; D is possibly TRBD1 (5 bases). Germline values: CDR1 MDHEN, CDR2 SYDVKM. V was trimmed by 6 bases and J by 4 bases, leaving 16 bases between them. The CDR3 length is 15 residues. For the CDR3, the DNA is TGTGCCAGCAGAGAGAGGACATTTAGGAATCAGCCCCAGCATTTT. It translates to CASRERTFRNQPQHF.

In this sample, this clonotype turned up a few times. The V call is TRBV5-1, the J call TRBJ2-2, with D unresolved. Germline loops: CDR1 SGHRS, CDR2 YFSETQ. This CDR3 is built from 16 residues. Trimming pared 0 bases from V and 4 bases from J, leaving 13 bases between. CDR3 in DNA: TGCGCCAGCAGCTTGGCCAGCTCTTTCCCCACCGGGGAGCTGTTTTTT. Its protein is CASSLASSFPTGELFF.